Detailed here is one T cell receptor (beta chain). The entry originates in a study of identical twins. Germline V gives CDR1 DFQATT, CDR2 SNEGSKA (reference sequence). The V gene end was trimmed by 0 bases and the J gene end by 4 bases; junction bases not matched to a gene: 6. This CDR3 is 16 amino acids long. A universal primer site came from template switching; cDNA carried unique molecular identifiers. TCRdb independently ran MiXCR on the 5' RACE reads; one entry per CDR3 protein. The sample carries approximately 530,000 distinct CDR3 sequences, approximately 20% recorded once. This same sample was also part of a study on yellow fever vaccine responses in identical twins.

Material for sequencing was CD4+ T cells sorted from blood. The rearrangement joins TRBV20-1 to TRBJ2-1, with 10 nucleotides matching TRBD2. The receptor comes from a woman aged 18-29 years in good health. The CDR3 region is CSARDPLAGVYNEQFF. The CDR3 DNA reads TGCAGTGCTAGAGATCCCCTAGCGGGAGTATACAATGAGCAGTTCTTC.